The table lists the clone carrying this T cell receptor beta chain with a few counts. Its antigen is as yet unknown. TCRdb itself ran the RT-PCR reads through MiXCR, one entry per CDR3 protein. The sample includes over 750,000 distinct CDR3 sequences, approximately 21% of them seen just once. This entry comes from a study of response to subunit inactivated influenza vaccine. Findings and caveats of the study: The authors offered the suggestion that each seasonal influenza vaccination recruits few new T cells.

V lost 6 bases and J lost 4, with 12 bases in between. This CDR3 is 13 amino acids long. CDR1 is MNHNY, CDR2 SVGAGI, per germline (reference sequence). The TCR was taken from a middle-aged man who received an inactivated influenza vaccine. The sequencing used PBMCs from blood, collected 5 to 6 days after vaccination. The chain has TRBV6-6 and TRBJ1-1, with no clear D. For the CDR3, the DNA is TGTGCCAGCAGCCCGAATATGGCCACTGAAGCTTTCTTT. It codes for CASSPNMATEAFF.